The 16 T cell receptor beta chains listed next were all sequenced from one sample in a study of cytomegalovirus exposure and HLA in healthy donors. The primer mix had 60 Vbeta and 13 Jbeta primers. The protocol was immunoSEQ multiplex PCR, while the TCRdb copy is restricted to in-frame clones and leaves out a portion. The sample holds over 150,000 clones, 60% to 80% seen once. The sample taken for sequencing was PBMCs. Receptors were obtained from a woman in her 30s in good health and CMV-seronegative.

This clone was detected a few times. The gene calls are TRBV28 and TRBJ1-5, with D perhaps matching TRBD1 (5 bases). CDR1 MDHEN and CDR2 SYDVKM come from the germline V gene. This CDR3 spans 15 amino acids. V lost 2 bases and J 4 bases, leaving 12 bases between the germline ends. In DNA form, the CDR3 reads TGTGCCAGCAGTTTACAGGGAGCGGGTAATCAGCCCCAGCATTTT. It translates to CASSLQGAGNQPQHF.

The chain joins TRBV18 to TRBJ2-3; D remains ambiguous. Deletions cut 3 bases from V and 2 bases from J, with 6 bases between. The CDR3 spans 13 residues. CDR1 KGHSH and CDR2 LQKENI come from the germline V gene. CDR3 in amino acids: CASSPSSTDTQYF. CDR3 DNA sequence: TGTGCCAGCTCACCTAGCTCCACAGATACGCAGTATTTT.

V is TRBV7-8 and J is TRBJ2-1, with a possible D match to TRBD1 (5 bases). Germline V gives CDR1 SGHVS, CDR2 FQNEAQ. CDR3 length equals 15 residues. Trimming cost V 1 base and J 3 bases, with 10 bases left between them. This chain's CDR3 is CASSLEGVDYNEQFF. CDR3 nucleotide sequence: TGTGCCAGCAGCTTAGAAGGGGTGGACTACAATGAGCAGTTCTTC.

This clone was seen more than once but under ten times. The chain joins TRBV25-1 to TRBJ1-2; 11 nucleotides align to TRBD1. CDR3 size: 17 residues. Germline V gene data show CDR1 as MGHDK and CDR2 as SYGVNS. J gave up 9 bases and V 0 bases, and 12 bases lay outside the gene matches. The CDR3 sequence is CASSEYTRGTGGYSYTF. The DNA of the CDR3 is TGTGCCAGCAGTGAATATACTAGGGGGACAGGGGGATACAGCTACACCTTC.

This chain uses TRBV7-2 with TRBJ1-2, with 8 bases aligning to TRBD1. Germline V gene data show CDR1 as SGHTA and CDR2 as FQGNSA. There are 16 residues in the CDR3. Trimming at V came to 0 bases and at J to 3 bases, leaving 6 bases not matched to a gene. The CDR3 coding sequence is TGTGCCAGCAGCTTAGCTCTGGACAGGGCGGACTATGGCTACACCTTC. Encoded protein: CASSLALDRADYGYTF.

The chain links TRBV5-4 to TRBJ1-2; D is unresolved. CDR1 and CDR2 from the germline V gene are SGHNT and YYREEE (reference sequence). The V end was cut by 3 bases, the J end by 4 bases, with 13 bases between. This CDR3 contains 14 residues. In nucleotides, the CDR3 is TGTGCCAGCAGCTCGAAAACTGACTCCTATGGCTACACCTTC. The encoded protein is CASSSKTDSYGYTF.

V and J are TRBV7-2 and TRBJ2-7; D not resolved. CDR1 is SGHTA and CDR2 is FQGNSA in the germline V gene. The V end lost 5 bases, the J end lost 1 base, and 3 bases lay between the germline ends. CDR3 length equals 11 residues. The CDR3 loop reads CASSHSYEQYF. CDR3 bases: TGTGCCAGCAGCCATTCCTACGAGCAGTACTTC.

This chain links TRBV7-9 with TRBJ2-7; TRBD1 agrees at 9 bases. The CDR3 is made up of 14 amino acids. The V gene's germline CDR1 is SEHNR and CDR2 FQNEAQ (reference sequence). The J segment lost 4 bases and the V segment lost 3 bases, leaving 4 bases of the junction unmatched. The CDR3 DNA reads as TGTGCCAGCAGCTTGTGGGACAGGGCTTACGAGCAGTACTTC. Protein product: CASSLWDRAYEQYF. Based on the CDR3 plus reference TRBV7-9 and TRBJ2-7, the full variable domain is DTGVSQNPRHKITKRGQNVTFRCDPISEHNRLYWYRQTLGQGPEFLTYFQNEAQLEKSRLLSDRFSAERPKGSFSTLEIQRTEQGDSAMYLCASSLWDRAYEQYFGPGTRLTVT.

The V call is TRBV5-1, the J call TRBJ2-1, with D hard to call. Trimming shortened V by 0 bases and J by 0 bases, and 13 bases separated the two germline ends. Germline assignment: CDR1 SGHRS and CDR2 YFSETQ. This CDR3 is built from 17 residues. This chain's CDR3 is CASSLAAALSSYNEQFF. The DNA of the CDR3 is TGCGCCAGCAGCTTGGCCGCCGCACTAAGCTCCTACAATGAGCAGTTCTTC.

The table lists this clone with a few counts. The chain employs TRBV6-4 and TRBJ1-1, with 8 nucleotides matching TRBD1. V shed 0 bases and J 5 bases; nucleotides not matched to a gene: 14. Per the germline V gene, CDR1 is MRHNA and CDR2 is SNTAGT. The CDR3 consists of 18 residues. CDR3 nucleotide sequence: TGTGCCAGCAGTGACTCTGACAGGGGTCTCTTTTCGTGGACTGAAGCTTTCTTT. It translates to CASSDSDRGLFSWTEAFF.

DNA for the CDR3: TGCAGCGCTAGCGGACGCCTAAATGAAAAACTGTTTTTT. It is translated as CSASGRLNEKLFF. The chain combines TRBV29-1 with TRBJ1-4; no reliable D call. Trimming took 7 bases from V and 5 from J, leaving 14 bases between them. CDR1 and CDR2 from the germline V gene are SQVTM and ANQGSEA. The CDR3 loop spans 13 amino acids.

The gene calls are TRBV27 and TRBJ2-2; D unclear. Germline-derived CDR1 and CDR2 are MNHEY and SMNVEV (reference sequence). The CDR3 is made up of 12 amino acids. Trimming left V 5 bases short and J 2 bases short, with 3 bases between. CDR3 amino acids: CASSLNTGELFF. CDR3 DNA: TGTGCCAGCAGTCTTAACACCGGGGAGCTGTTTTTT.

The chain links TRBV7-6 to TRBJ1-2, with 8 nucleotides matching TRBD1. Looked up from germline, CDR1 is SGHVS and CDR2 is FNYEAQ. The CDR3 is 14 residues long. V gave up 6 bases and J gave up 5 bases; unmatched junction bases: 8. CDR3 region: CASSRSDRGYGYTF. CDR3 nucleotides: TGTGCCAGCAGTAGGTCTGACAGGGGTTATGGCTACACCTTC.

This clone occurred a few times. The chain is built from TRBV28 and TRBJ1-2; 7 bases map to TRBD1. After removal of 7 bases from V and 4 bases from J, the junction contained 9 bases not matched to a gene. Germline V gene data show CDR1 as MDHEN and CDR2 as SYDVKM. The CDR3 runs to 14 residues. This chain's CDR3 is CASKLQGFSYGYTF. The CDR3 DNA follows: TGTGCCAGCAAGCTACAGGGGTTTAGCTATGGCTACACCTTC.

This clone was counted a single time. The junction differs from germline at one of its ends, possibly a read error. This sequence joins TRBV5-6 and TRBJ1-2, with unresolved D. Per germline, CDR1 SGHDT and CDR2 YYEEEE. CDR3 length: 13 residues. CDR3 bases: TGTGCCAGCAGTCTTGGACGTACAAGCGGCTACCCCTTC. Protein: CASSLGRTSGYPF.

The rearrangement joins TRBV27 to TRBJ2-3; the D is unclear. The V end lost 6 bases, the J end lost 0 bases, and 7 bases lay between the germline ends. Looked up from germline, CDR1 is MNHEY and CDR2 is SMNVEV (reference sequence). This CDR3 has 13 amino acids. CDR3 bases: TGTGCCAGCAGCTATTCTAGCACAGATACGCAGTATTTT. Encoded protein: CASSYSSTDTQYF.